Listed below are T cell receptor beta chains from one sample, sequenced in a study of shared clonotypes between healthy human individuals. The protocol was immunoSEQ multiplex PCR, while the TCRdb copy is restricted to in-frame clones and leaves out a portion. This sample carries roughly 2.2 million clones, around 90% of them seen once, and the ten largest clones take 0.37%. Sequences were obtained from naive CD4+ T cells from PBMCs. The receptors were sampled from a young man in good health. Some clones in this sample may be carry-over from other donors' samples. CDR3s include the opening cysteine and the closing phenylalanine or tryptophan. The D gene is left open where the match is weak. Rows may omit the clone size; those that give it use once, few, many or a size class.

J gene: TRBJ2-5
clone size: NA
D gene: TRBD2
V gene: TRBV6-5
CDR3 protein: CASSYTSGKETQYF
CDR3 DNA: TGTGCCAGCAGTTACACTAGCGGGAAAGAGACCCAGTACTTC

J gene: TRBJ1-2
clone size: NA
D gene: NA
V gene: TRBV7-2
CDR3 protein: CASSNPGPGGYTF
CDR3 DNA: TGTGCCAGCAGCAACCCGGGCCCCGGTGGCTACACCTTC

J gene: TRBJ1-5
clone size: NA
D gene: TRBD1
V gene: TRBV7-2
CDR3 protein: CASSRDRNQPQHF
CDR3 DNA: TGTGCCAGCAGTCGGGACAGGAATCAGCCCCAGCATTTT

J gene: TRBJ1-4
clone size: NA
D gene: NA
V gene: TRBV19
CDR3 protein: CASMGINEKLFF
CDR3 DNA: TGTGCCAGTATGGGGATTAATGAAAAACTGTTTTTT

J gene: TRBJ2-5
clone size: once
D gene: NA
V gene: TRBV5-4
CDR3 protein: CASSLDGEETQYF
CDR3 DNA: TGTGCCAGCAGCTTGGACGGTGAAGAGACCCAGTACTTC

J gene: TRBJ2-1
clone size: NA
D gene: NA
V gene: TRBV2
CDR3 protein: CASTSGAGEQFF
CDR3 DNA: TGTGCCAGCACTTCTGGGGCGGGTGAGCAGTTCTTC

J gene: TRBJ2-2
clone size: once
D gene: NA
V gene: TRBV5-1
CDR3 protein: CASSRTHLNTGELFF
CDR3 DNA: TGCGCCAGCAGCCGGACTCACCTAAACACCGGGGAGCTGTTTTTT

J gene: TRBJ1-5
clone size: few
D gene: NA
V gene: TRBV2
CDR3 protein: CASSGRGLGQPQHF
CDR3 DNA: TGTGCCAGCAGTGGGAGGGGCTTAGGTCAGCCCCAGCATTTT

J gene: TRBJ1-5
clone size: NA
D gene: TRBD1
V gene: TRBV4-3
CDR3 protein: CASSQGTGGNQPQHF
CDR3 DNA: TGCGCCAGCAGCCAAGGGACAGGGGGCAATCAGCCCCAGCATTTT

J gene: TRBJ1-5
clone size: NA
D gene: NA
V gene: TRBV28
CDR3 protein: CASSPNQPQHF
CDR3 DNA: TGTGCCAGCAGTCCGAATCAGCCCCAGCATTTT

J gene: TRBJ1-1
clone size: once
D gene: NA
V gene: TRBV5-1
CDR3 protein: CASSSNLAANTEAFF
CDR3 DNA: TGCGCCAGCAGCTCAAACTTGGCAGCGAACACTGAAGCTTTCTTT